A selection of T cell receptor beta chains follows, all from one sample in a study of T cell repertoires in cytomegalovirus infection. One entry per CDR3 protein results from TCRdb running MiXCR on the reads. This sample yields 900,000 to 950,000 distinct CDR3 sequences, of which under 40% are seen a single time; 13% belongs to the top ten. Their antigen targets remain unknown. This material consisted of cultured CD8+ T cells from PBMCs, taken from culture after CMV antigen stimulation. The receptor source for this set is a human donor in good health (CMV status not recorded). Some clones in this sample may be carry-over from other donors' samples. The CDR3 runs from the conserved cysteine through the conserved F or W. Fields, in order: V gene, J gene, CDR3 protein.

v_gene: TRBV4-1; j_gene: TRBJ1-5; CDR3aa: CASSQDWSNQPQHF
v_gene: TRBV3-1; j_gene: TRBJ2-2; CDR3aa: CASSSLSGGLNYTGELFF
v_gene: TRBV6-5; j_gene: TRBJ1-1; CDR3aa: CASSPGLDRTEAFF
v_gene: TRBV12-3/TRBV12-4; j_gene: TRBJ2-2; CDR3aa: CASSLLPSGGAGELFF
v_gene: TRBV6-2/TRBV6-3; j_gene: TRBJ2-1; CDR3aa: CASSYSGQGTDEQFF
v_gene: TRBV6-1; j_gene: TRBJ1-2; CDR3aa: CASSDWTGYTF
v_gene: TRBV4-1; j_gene: TRBJ1-2; CDR3aa: CASSQDPDFFFDTF
v_gene: TRBV10-2; j_gene: TRBJ2-7; CDR3aa: CASSNGQATYEQYF
v_gene: TRBV4-3; j_gene: TRBJ2-3; CDR3aa: CASSQNERGTDTQYF
v_gene: TRBV9; j_gene: TRBJ2-1; CDR3aa: CASSVVAGGLYNEQFF
v_gene: TRBV2; j_gene: TRBJ2-4; CDR3aa: CASSGATDLAKNIQYF
v_gene: TRBV27; j_gene: TRBJ1-2; CDR3aa: CASRDSPGGYTF
v_gene: TRBV12-5; j_gene: TRBJ2-1; CDR3aa: CASAPNQGLNNEQFF
v_gene: TRBV10-1; j_gene: TRBJ1-6; CDR3aa: CASSDMAFGSPLHF
v_gene: TRBV5-6; j_gene: TRBJ2-5; CDR3aa: CASSLPGGDETQYF
v_gene: TRBV5-6; j_gene: TRBJ2-1; CDR3aa: CASSFRGRGLFYNEQFF
v_gene: TRBV19; j_gene: TRBJ2-1; CDR3aa: CASSIGAWGSEQFF
v_gene: TRBV10-3; j_gene: TRBJ2-2; CDR3aa: CAISDGSPGELFF
v_gene: TRBV13; j_gene: TRBJ2-3; CDR3aa: CASSIRGLGTDTQYF
v_gene: TRBV6-5; j_gene: TRBJ2-1; CDR3aa: CASGRRGDAYNEQFF
v_gene: TRBV6-2/TRBV6-3; j_gene: TRBJ2-1; CDR3aa: CASSYVTSEQFF
v_gene: TRBV10-3; j_gene: TRBJ1-2; CDR3aa: CAIRESGGGNGYTF
v_gene: TRBV27; j_gene: TRBJ1-2; CDR3aa: CASSLTLTTGLYGYTF
v_gene: TRBV27; j_gene: TRBJ2-4; CDR3aa: CATKGGVAKNIQYF
v_gene: TRBV10-3; j_gene: TRBJ1-2; CDR3aa: CAISEPDRAYGYTF
v_gene: TRBV15; j_gene: TRBJ1-4; CDR3aa: CATGEFRGDEKLFF
v_gene: TRBV23-1; j_gene: TRBJ2-3; CDR3aa: CASSQPFLMTEQGSTDTQYF
v_gene: TRBV9; j_gene: TRBJ2-7; CDR3aa: CASSVDGAGGIYEQYF
v_gene: TRBV27; j_gene: TRBJ1-2; CDR3aa: CASRIGQGTGYTF
v_gene: TRBV7-9; j_gene: TRBJ2-2; CDR3aa: CASSLNYRIGAGSGGELFF
v_gene: TRBV27; j_gene: TRBJ1-3; CDR3aa: CATRGVDGNTIYF
v_gene: TRBV6-2/TRBV6-3; j_gene: TRBJ2-6; CDR3aa: CASRPPGRRPFSGANVLTF
v_gene: TRBV4-3; j_gene: TRBJ1-1; CDR3aa: CASSPLTGHTEAFF
v_gene: TRBV6-5; j_gene: TRBJ2-1; CDR3aa: CASSYGTNEQFF
v_gene: TRBV5-4; j_gene: TRBJ1-1; CDR3aa: CASTNRDEAFF
v_gene: TRBV11-3; j_gene: TRBJ2-7; CDR3aa: CASSPGPSLNEQYF